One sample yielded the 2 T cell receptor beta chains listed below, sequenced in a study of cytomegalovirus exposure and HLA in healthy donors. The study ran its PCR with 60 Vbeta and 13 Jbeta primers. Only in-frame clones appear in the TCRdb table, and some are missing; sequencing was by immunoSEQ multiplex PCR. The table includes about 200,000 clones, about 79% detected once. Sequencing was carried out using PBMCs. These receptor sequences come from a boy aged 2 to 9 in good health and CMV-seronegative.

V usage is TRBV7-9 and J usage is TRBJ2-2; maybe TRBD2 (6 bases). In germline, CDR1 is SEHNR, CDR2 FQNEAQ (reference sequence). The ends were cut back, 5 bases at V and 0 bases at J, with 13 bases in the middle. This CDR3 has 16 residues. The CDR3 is CASSNPGAANTGELFF. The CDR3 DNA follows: TGTGCCAGCAGCAACCCGGGAGCAGCGAACACCGGGGAGCTGTTTTTT.

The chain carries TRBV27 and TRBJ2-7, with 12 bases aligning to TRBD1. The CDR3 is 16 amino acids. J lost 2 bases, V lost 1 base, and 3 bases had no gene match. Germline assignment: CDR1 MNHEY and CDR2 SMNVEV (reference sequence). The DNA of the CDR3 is TGTGCCAGCAGTTTATGGGGGGACAGGGGGCCCTACGAGCAGTACTTC. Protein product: CASSLWGDRGPYEQYF.